The rows below give T cell receptor beta chains drawn from one sample of a study of memory CD4+ T cells and cytomegalovirus serostatus. This table comes from immunoSEQ multiplex PCR, and its TCRdb copy is limited to in-frame clones, with some not included. The sample has approximately 61,000 clones, about three quarters seen once. The sequenced sample was memory CD4+ T cells from blood. The receptors were gathered from an adult in good health and CMV-seronegative. Some clones in this sample may be carry-over from other donors' samples. The CDR3 runs from the conserved cysteine through the conserved F or W. The D gene is left open where the match is weak. Size is omitted from some rows. Given values are once, few, many or a class for expanded clones.

clone_size	d_call	v_call	j_call	cdr3_aa	cdr3_nt
NA	NA	TRBV27	TRBJ2-5	CASSLTPPGWPTNYQETQYF	TGTGCCAGCAGTTTAACCCCGCCGGGGTGGCCTACCAATTACCAAGAGACCCAGTACTTC
few	NA	TRBV30	TRBJ1-1	CAWSLEDTEAFF	TGTGCCTGGAGTTTGGAGGATACTGAAGCTTTCTTT
NA	TRBD2	TRBV28	TRBJ2-7	CASSLESGGIRTSAPYEQYF	TGTGCCAGCAGTTTGGAGAGTGGGGGTATCAGGACTAGCGCGCCCTACGAGCAGTACTTC
NA	TRBD1	TRBV7-2	TRBJ2-7	CASSPQDRVYEQYF	TGTGCCAGCAGCCCACAAGACAGGGTCTACGAGCAGTACTTC
NA	TRBD2	TRBV9	TRBJ2-3	CASSVLAGSTDTQYF	TGTGCCAGCAGCGTCCTAGCGGGCAGCACAGATACGCAGTATTTT
few	TRBD1	TRBV19	TRBJ2-5	CASSDWDSNQETQYF	TGTGCCAGTAGTGATTGGGACAGTAACCAAGAGACCCAGTACTTC
NA	NA	TRBV11-2	TRBJ2-2	CASSDSNTGELFF	TGTGCCAGCAGCGATTCGAACACCGGGGAGCTGTTTTTT
NA	NA	TRBV5-1	TRBJ2-3	CASSQGTSTDTQYF	TGCGCCAGCAGTCAGGGGACTAGCACAGATACGCAGTATTTT
NA	TRBD2	TRBV7-2	TRBJ2-7	CASSPTSGYEQYF	TGTGCCAGCAGTCCGACTAGCGGCTACGAGCAGTACTTC
NA	TRBD2	TRBV5-1	TRBJ2-1	CASSTSGYNEQFF	TGCGCCAGCAGTACTAGCGGATACAATGAGCAGTTCTTC
NA	NA	TRBV11-3	TRBJ2-3	CASSLGQNTDTQYF	TGTGCCAGCAGCTTGGGCCAGAACACAGATACGCAGTATTTT
once	NA	TRBV2	TRBJ1-2	CASSEGQGYYGYTF	TGTGCCAGCAGTGAGGGGCAGGGGTACTATGGCTACACCTTC
NA	NA	TRBV4-3	TRBJ1-2	CASSQEEGVVDNYGYTF	TGCGCCAGCAGCCAAGAGGAGGGGGTGGTGGATAACTATGGCTATACCTTC
NA	NA	TRBV7-2	TRBJ1-5	CASSLRQGGQPQHF	TGTGCCAGCAGCTTAAGGCAGGGCGGTCAGCCCCAGCATTTT
once	TRBD1	TRBV28	TRBJ2-2	CASSPGTGYTGELFF	TGTGCCAGCAGCCCCGGGACAGGGTACACCGGGGAGCTGTTTTTT
NA	NA	TRBV7-2	TRBJ2-2	CASSLGGGGNTGELFF	TGTGCCAGCAGCTTAGGAGGGGGGGGGAACACCGGGGAGCTGTTTTTT
medium-sized	NA	TRBV29-1	TRBJ1-4	CSVGDGAYEKLFF	TGCAGCGTTGGCGATGGGGCTTATGAAAAACTGTTTTTT
NA	NA	TRBV5-4	TRBJ1-3	CASSLWTTGSGNTIYF	TGTGCCAGCAGCTTGTGGACAACAGGTTCCGGAAACACCATATATTTT
NA	TRBD2	TRBV19	TRBJ2-1	CASTGTSVYNEQFF	TGTGCCAGTACTGGGACTAGCGTCTACAATGAGCAGTTCTTC
NA	TRBD1	TRBV25-1	TRBJ2-7	CASSGDSSSYEQYF	TGTGCCAGCAGTGGGGACAGCAGCTCCTACGAGCAGTACTTC
NA	TRBD2	TRBV19	TRBJ2-5	CASRLAGGETQYF	TGTGCCAGTAGGCTAGCGGGAGGAGAGACCCAGTACTTC
NA	NA	TRBV7-6	TRBJ2-6	CASSGQYSGANVLTF	TGTGCCAGCAGCGGACAGTACTCTGGGGCCAACGTCCTGACTTTC
NA	TRBD1	TRBV19	TRBJ1-1	CASSFLTGGLTEAFF	TGTGCCAGTAGTTTCCTTACAGGGGGCCTCACTGAAGCTTTCTTT
NA	NA	TRBV5-1	TRBJ2-1	CASSLVPSYNEQFF	TGCGCCAGCAGCTTGGTTCCATCCTACAATGAGCAGTTCTTC
NA	NA	TRBV28	TRBJ2-6	CASRGPLGSGANVLTF	TGTGCCAGCAGGGGCCCCTTGGGTTCTGGGGCCAACGTCCTGACTTTC
NA	NA	TRBV20-1	TRBJ2-5	CSGLVEETQYF	TGCAGTGGCCTAGTGGAAGAGACCCAGTACTTC
NA	NA	TRBV7-9	TRBJ1-4	CASSLMGANEKLFF	TGTGCCAGCAGCTTAATGGGGGCAAATGAAAAACTGTTTTTT
NA	NA	TRBV5-1	TRBJ1-2	CASSLQQGVDGYTF	TGCGCCAGCAGCTTACAACAGGGTGTGGATGGCTACACCTTC
NA	TRBD1	TRBV5-5	TRBJ2-4	CASSLGGGGNIQYF	TGTGCCAGCAGCTTGGGAGGGGGCGGGAACATTCAGTACTTC
NA	TRBD1	TRBV7-2	TRBJ2-7	CASSTAGTAHSYEQYF	TGTGCCAGCAGCACAGCCGGGACAGCGCATTCCTACGAGCAGTACTTC
few	NA	TRBV18	TRBJ2-2	CASSPQRDGGELFF	TGTGCCAGCTCACCACAGAGGGACGGCGGGGAGCTGTTTTTT
NA	NA	TRBV6-4	TRBJ2-7	CASSDSKRTNNSYEQYF	TGTGCCAGCAGTGACTCGAAGCGCACTAACAACTCCTACGAGCAGTACTTC
NA	NA	TRBV11-2	TRBJ2-3	CASSLGANPSTDTQYF	TGTGCCAGCAGCTTAGGAGCTAACCCGAGCACAGATACGCAGTATTTT
NA	NA	TRBV28	TRBJ1-4	CASSMQGTNEKLFF	TGTGCCAGCAGTATGCAGGGAACGAATGAAAAACTGTTTTTT
NA	NA	TRBV6-5	TRBJ2-3	CASSYSTSSGDTQYF	TGTGCCAGCAGTTACTCGACTTCCAGCGGAGATACGCAGTATTTT
NA	NA	TRBV5-4	TRBJ1-6	CASSLGTQTYSPLHF	TGTGCCAGCAGCCTCGGGACGCAGACTTATTCACCCCTCCACTTT
NA	NA	TRBV19	TRBJ1-5	CASSIMTGVDQPQHF	TGTGCCAGTAGTATCATGACGGGAGTGGATCAGCCCCAGCATTTT
NA	TRBD2	TRBV28	TRBJ2-1	CASSTPRGGRNEQFF	TGTGCCAGCAGCACCCCCCGGGGCGGGAGGAATGAGCAGTTCTTC
NA	NA	TRBV4-2	TRBJ1-4	CASSQEGSLQGRNEKLFF	TGTGCCAGCAGCCAAGAAGGGTCCTTACAGGGTCGAAATGAAAAACTGTTTTTT
NA	NA	TRBV7-2	TRBJ2-7	CASSPGGGYEQYF	TGTGCCAGCAGCCCCGGAGGGGGCTACGAGCAGTACTTC
few	TRBD1	TRBV28	TRBJ2-5	CASSSLTGGLETQYF	TGTGCCAGCAGTTCCCTGACAGGGGGCTTAGAGACCCAGTACTTC
once	NA	TRBV5-6	TRBJ2-3	CASSLKPHTQYF	TGTGCCAGCAGCTTGAAACCCCATACGCAGTATTTT
NA	NA	TRBV19	TRBJ2-7	CASSIEAGFSYEQYF	TGTGCCAGTAGTATTGAGGCAGGGTTCTCCTACGAGCAGTACTTC
NA	NA	TRBV6-4	TRBJ1-6	CASSADSTNSPLHF	TGTGCCAGCAGTGCCGACAGTACTAATTCACCCCTCCACTTT
NA	TRBD1	TRBV28	TRBJ1-5	CATIDLPGQGGNSNQPQHF	TGTGCCACCATCGATCTCCCGGGACAGGGGGGCAATAGCAATCAGCCCCAGCATTTT
NA	NA	TRBV7-7	TRBJ2-2	CASRGTGNTGELFF	TGTGCTAGCAGGGGAACAGGGAACACCGGGGAGCTGTTTTTT
few	NA	TRBV10-3	TRBJ1-1	CAIKGQGTEAFF	TGTGCCATCAAGGGGCAGGGCACTGAAGCTTTCTTT
NA	NA	TRBV9	TRBJ2-3	CASSHDSGLGTDTQYF	TGTGCCAGCAGTCATGATTCAGGGTTGGGCACAGATACGCAGTATTTT
NA	NA	TRBV28	TRBJ1-2	CASSLGGGHYGYTF	TGTGCCAGCAGTTTAGGGGGGGGCCACTATGGCTACACCTTC
NA	NA	TRBV7-2	TRBJ2-2	CASSLTRGLFF	TGTGCCAGCAGCTTAACCAGGGGACTGTTTTTT
NA	TRBD1	TRBV15	TRBJ1-1	CATSRGQGFTEAFF	TGTGCCACCAGCAGAGGACAGGGGTTCACTGAAGCTTTCTTT
NA	TRBD1	TRBV7-2	TRBJ1-3	CASSRDRAGNTIYF	TGTGCCAGCAGCCGAGACAGGGCTGGAAACACCATATATTTT